A selection of T cell receptor beta chains follows, all from one sample in a study of siplizumab effects on memory and regulatory T cells. Only in-frame clones appear in the TCRdb table, and some are missing; sequencing was by immunoSEQ multiplex PCR. Among 90,000 to 150,000 clones listed, 85% to 95% were seen once. What was sequenced was non-Treg CD4+ T cells sorted from blood. These TCRs come from a human donor in good health. Each CDR3 is given with its conserved first and last residue. A D gene is named only where the DNA matches it firmly. Clone sizes are given selectively: once, few, many, or a class where the clone is expanded.

j_gene,d_gene,v_gene,abundance,CDR3nt,CDR3aa
TRBJ2-5,NA,TRBV30,NA,TGTGCCTGGAGCAGAAATTCCGGGACAATGGAGACCCAGTACTTC,CAWSRNSGTMETQYF
TRBJ2-1,TRBD2,TRBV5-1,once,TGCGCCAGCAGCTGGACTAGCGGGAACTACAATGAGCAGTTCTTC,CASSWTSGNYNEQFF
TRBJ1-1,NA,TRBV10-1,NA,TGCGCCAGCAGGGCAGACCTGAACACTGAAGCTTTCTTT,CASRADLNTEAFF
TRBJ1-4,NA,TRBV5-1,NA,TGCGCCGGCCCAGGGGACGGGGTGTTCCAAAGTGAAAAACTGTTTTTT,CAGPGDGVFQSEKLFF
TRBJ1-1,NA,TRBV18,NA,TGTGCCAGTTATAAGCAGGGATGGGACATGAACACTGAAGCTTTCTTT,CASYKQGWDMNTEAFF
TRBJ2-7,NA,TRBV6-5,NA,TGTGCCAGCAGTTACCAGAAACAGGGAAGCGAGCAGTACTTC,CASSYQKQGSEQYF
TRBJ2-7,NA,TRBV5-8,once,TGTGCCAGCAGCTTCCGGGACGGAGACTACGAGCAGTACTTC,CASSFRDGDYEQYF
TRBJ1-1,NA,TRBV7-9,NA,TGTGCCAGCAGCTTTTCCGACAGGCCGAACACTGAAGCTTTCTTT,CASSFSDRPNTEAFF
TRBJ2-2,TRBD1,TRBV2,NA,TGTGCCAGCACTTACCAGACAGGGGCGCTGTTTTTT,CASTYQTGALFF
TRBJ1-1,NA,TRBV4-1,NA,TGCGCCAGCAGCCTTCCTCTGGGGTGGAACACTGAAGCTTTCTTT,CASSLPLGWNTEAFF